These 24 T cell receptor beta chains share one sample of origin, sequenced in a study of tumor and adjacent non-tumor tissue in lung cancer. Three rounds of nested PCR, following a modified ARM-PCR protocol, produced the TCRbeta library. TCRdb called the multiplex PCR reads again in MiXCR, with one record for every CDR3 protein. The sample gives approximately 71,000 distinct CDR3 sequences, 55% to 75% of which show up once; 20% to 25% is in the top ten. This sample's RNA came from whole unsorted tissue. The source material was lung tumor tissue. These receptors were collected from a man in his fifties or sixties with non-small cell lung cancer.

This clonotype came up many times. The rearrangement joins TRBV5-1 to TRBJ2-2; 7 bases agree with TRBD2. The V and J ends lost 6 bases and 4 bases, in that order; junction bases with no gene match: 6. This CDR3 has 14 amino acids. The germline V gene has CDR1 SGHRS and CDR2 YFSETQ. The CDR3: CASKLAEGTGELFF. In nucleotides, the CDR3 is TGCGCCAGCAAGCTAGCGGAGGGCACCGGGGAGCTGTTTTTT.

In its sample, this clonotype was seen many times. This sequence joins TRBV5-8 and TRBJ1-5; no firm D call. The ends were cut back, 0 bases at V and 7 bases at J, with 2 bases in the middle. CDR1 and CDR2 (germline): SGHTS, YDEGEE. CDR3 length: 11 residues. The CDR3 coding sequence is TGTGCCAGCAGCTTGGTGCAGCCCCAGCATTTT. Protein product: CASSLVQPQHF.

A word on this clonotype: An end of the junction does not agree with germline; a read error may underlie this. The chain recombines TRBV11-2 with TRBJ1-1, with a weak D call TRBD1 (5 bases). This CDR3 is 12 amino acids long. Per the germline V gene, CDR1 is SGHAT and CDR2 is FQNNGV. The CDR3: CASSSGRAETFF. The CDR3 DNA is TGTGCTAGCAGCTCGGGCAGGGCTGAAACTTTCTTT. The full variable domain, completed using reference TRBV11-2 and TRBJ1-1, is EAGVAQSPRYKIIEKRQSVAFWCNPISGHATLYWYQQILGQGPKLLIQFQNNGVVDDSQLPKDRFSAERLKGVDSTLKIQPAKLEDSAVYLCASSSGRAETFFGQGTRLTVV.

As to this clonotype: This could be a read error, since a much larger clone is one nucleotide away. This chain's CDR3 is CDSGGILRTTGELFF. The CDR3 DNA sequence: TGTGACAGCGGAGGTATACTCAGGACTACCGGGGAGCTGTTTTTT. The genes are TRBV6-2 or TRBV6-3 and TRBJ2-2; TRBD2 is a possible D gene (5 bases). Germline V gene data show CDR1 as MNHEY and CDR2 as SVGEGT. The CDR3 has 15 residues.

Details on this clonotype: As the CDR3 is not closed by the conserved phenylalanine or tryptophan, this likely results from a read error. J is TRBJ1-1 and V is TRBV11-2; no clear D. Trimming took off 3 bases at V and 5 bases at J, with 13 bases between the two ends. Germline V lookup: CDR1 SGHAT, CDR2 FQNNGV. The CDR3 runs 14 residues. The CDR3 nucleotides read TGTGCCAGCAGCTTGTTAGGAGTCGGGACTGAAGCTTTCCTA. Protein product: CASSLLGVGTEAFL.

This clonotype was counted a few times. Mismatch with germline at one junction end may stem from a read error. CDR3 bases: TGTGTCAGCAGTTACTCGGGTACAGGGCCGTACGAGCAGTACTTC. Amino acids: CVSSYSGTGPYEQYF. This chain links TRBV6-5 with TRBJ2-7, with D perhaps matching TRBD1 (6 bases). CDR3 size: 15 residues. In germline, CDR1 is MNHEY, CDR2 SVGAGI.

This clonotype showed up just a few times. It may be a read error: a sequence one base away is much more abundant. The chain links TRBV6-5 to TRBJ2-7, with TRBD1 as a possible D gene (5 bases). The germline gives CDR1 MNHEY, CDR2 SVGAGI. The CDR3 is 17 residues long. V was clipped by 2 bases and J by 4 bases, with 21 bases between them. The CDR3, as DNA: TGTGCCAGCAGTTACCCTCGACAGCGAGAATGGTCATACGAGCAGTACTTC. Amino acids: CASSYPRQREWSYEQYF.

On this clonotype itself: A read error may explain this, as a much larger clone is one base away. The rearrangement links TRBV6-1 to TRBJ2-7, with D possibly matching TRBD1 (5 bases). CDR1 is MNHNS and CDR2 is SASEGT in the germline V gene. The CDR3 length is 15 residues. V dropped 5 bases and J dropped 3 bases, with 17 bases sitting between them. The chain's CDR3 is CASSPSWGPNYEQYF. The CDR3 nucleotides read TGTGCCAGCAGTCCTTCGTGGGGCCCCAACTACGAGCAGTACTTC.

This clonotype has just one count. The conserved final phenylalanine or tryptophan is absent from the CDR3, which likely points to a read error. The chain carries TRBV11-2 and TRBJ2-3; D is ambiguous. This CDR3 contains 16 residues. CDR1 is SGHAT, CDR2 FQNNGV, per germline. The CDR3 DNA reads TGTGCCAGCAGCTTAGGCTTGGTCTCGGGCACAGATACTCAGTATTCT. Protein sequence: CASSLGLVSGTDTQYS.

This clonotype came up many times. The genes are TRBV6-6 and TRBJ1-1, with D unresolved. The ends were cut back, 6 bases at V and 0 bases at J, with 2 bases in the middle. The CDR3 length is 11 residues. Germline-derived CDR1 and CDR2 are MNHNY and SVGAGI (reference sequence). CDR3 protein: CASRLNTEAFF. The CDR3 DNA reads TGTGCCAGCAGGCTGAACACTGAAGCTTTCTTT.

This clonotype was seen just once. Lacking the conserved final phenylalanine or tryptophan, this CDR3 likely reflects a read error. V usage is TRBV29-1 and J usage is TRBJ1-1; tentative D call: TRBD1 (5 bases). Germline V gene sequence: CDR1 SQVTM, CDR2 ANQGSEA. The length of the CDR3 is 13 residues. The CDR3 DNA follows: TGCAGTGCCGGGGCCAATGGAAGCACTGAAGCTTTCTGT. Translating it yields CSAGANGSTEAFC.

This clonotype appeared many times. This chain uses TRBV29-1 with TRBJ2-6; D may be TRBD2 (5 bases). The CDR3 is 17 amino acids. Per the germline V gene, CDR1 is SQVTM and CDR2 is ANQGSEA. V lost 1 base, J lost 3 bases, and 16 bases lay in between. The CDR3 reads CSVEGRGLVGGANVLTF. CDR3 nucleotide sequence: TGCAGCGTTGAAGGCCGCGGGCTAGTCGGTGGGGCCAACGTCCTGACTTTC.

In the case of this clonotype: The conserved phenylalanine or tryptophan normally closing the CDR3 is absent here, so this likely arose from a read error. CDR3 in DNA: TGTGCCAGCAGCCCTACCTCGGGGAGGGCCATAGCTTTCTTA. It specifies CASSPTSGRAIAFL. The chain has TRBV11-2 and TRBJ1-1; no definite D call. The germline CDR1 and CDR2 sequences are SGHAT and FQNNGV. The CDR3 spans 14 residues. V shed 5 bases and J shed 10 bases, with 20 bases lying between them.

The sample holds many counts of this clonotype. The chain is built from TRBV6-5 and TRBJ2-5; D gene uncertain. Trimming cost V 0 bases and J 0 bases, with 5 bases left between them. The V gene's germline CDR1 is MNHEY and CDR2 SVGAGI. The CDR3 is made up of 14 amino acids. The CDR3 sequence is CASSYSEYQETQYF. The CDR3 coding sequence is TGTGCCAGCAGTTACTCGGAGTACCAAGAGACCCAGTACTTC.

The CDR3 reads CASSSSEGARDEQFF. CDR3 nucleotide sequence: TGTGCCAGCAGCTCTAGCGAGGGAGCGCGCGATGAGCAGTTCTTC. The chain has TRBV5-4 and TRBJ2-1; D might be TRBD2 (6 bases). CDR1 is SGHNT and CDR2 is YYREEE in the germline V gene (reference sequence). The CDR3 loop spans 15 amino acids. With 3 bases removed from V and 8 bases from J, the gap between germline ends came to 18 bases. Complete variable domain (other parts from reference TRBV5-4 and TRBJ2-1): ETGVTQSPTHLIKTRGQQVTLRCSSQSGHNTVSWYQQALGQGPQFIFQYYREEENGRGNFPPRFSGLQFPNYSSELNVNALELDDSALYLCASSSSEGARDEQFFGPGTRLTVL.

This clonotype was observed many times. This chain uses TRBV20-1 with TRBJ2-1, with 8 nucleotides matching TRBD2. Trimming cost V 6 bases and J 9 bases; bases outside gene matches: 4. Germline V gives CDR1 DFQATT, CDR2 SNEGSKA (reference sequence). This CDR3 contains 11 residues. This CDR3 is CSAGLVAEQFF. The DNA of the CDR3 is TGCAGTGCGGGACTAGTAGCTGAGCAGTTCTTC.

The count of this clonotype is one. This clone may be a read error of a much larger clone one base away. The rearrangement uses TRBV4-2 and TRBJ2-7; 9 bases are a match to TRBD2. The length of the CDR3 is 16 residues. CDR1 LGHNA and CDR2 YNFKEQ come from the germline V gene. For the CDR3, the DNA is TGTGCCAGCAGCCAAGAGAGGGGCGGGGGGGACTACGAGCGGTACTTC. It is translated as CASSQERGGGDYERYF.

This clonotype was seen ten or more times. The CDR3 DNA is TGCGCCAGCAGCCAAGAATGGACCGAGACAGGGCTCGGGCAGTACTTC. Translated: CASSQEWTETGLGQYF. This chain connects TRBV4-1 to TRBJ2-7; 7 bases fit TRBD1. The V gene's germline CDR1 is MGHRA and CDR2 YSYEKL. This CDR3 has 16 residues. V shed 0 bases and J 9 bases; nucleotides not matched to a gene: 14.

This clonotype was counted many times. V is TRBV30 and J is TRBJ1-2; TRBD1 matches at 9 bases. Germline values: CDR1 GTSNPN, CDR2 SVGIG (reference sequence). Trimming cost V 8 bases and J 5 bases; bases outside gene matches: 9. The CDR3 is made up of 13 amino acids. The CDR3: CASRDRALYGYTF. Here the CDR3 DNA reads TGTGCCAGCCGGGACAGGGCCCTATATGGCTACACCTTC.

This rearrangement joins TRBV11-2 to TRBJ2-5; 9 nucleotides match TRBD2. CDR1 SGHAT and CDR2 FQNNGV come from the germline V gene. The CDR3 sequence is 16 residues long. Unmatched junction bases numbered 4, after V lost 2 bases and J lost 0 bases. CDR3 amino acids: CASSLTSGCHQETQYF. CDR3 nucleotide sequence: TGTGCCAGCAGCTTAACTAGCGGGTGCCACCAAGAGACCCAGTACTTC. Using reference TRBV11-2 and TRBJ2-5 for the parts outside the CDR3, the full variable domain is EAGVAQSPRYKIIEKRQSVAFWCNPISGHATLYWYQQILGQGPKLLIQFQNNGVVDDSQLPKDRFSAERLKGVDSTLKIQPAKLEDSAVYLCASSLTSGCHQETQYFGPGTRLLVL.

In this sample, this clonotype turned up once. At one end the junction does not follow the germline gene, possibly because of a read error. V and J are TRBV30 and TRBJ2-7, with a weak D call TRBD1 (6 bases). This CDR3 comprises 15 residues. CDR1 and CDR2 (germline): GTSNPN, SVGIG (reference sequence). This CDR3 is CAWNVGQGPRYEQYF. The CDR3 nucleotides are TGTGCCTGGAATGTTGGGCAGGGGCCTCGCTACGAGCAATACTTC.

Notes on this clonotype: This may arise from a read error, as a much more abundant clone is one base away. It is likely a read error, because the conserved phenylalanine at the end of the CDR3 is missing. The chain has TRBV5-1 and TRBJ2-1; D possibly corresponds to TRBD1 (6 bases). The CDR3 covers 13 residues. Trimming left V 6 bases short and J 6 bases short, with 13 bases between. Germline V CDR1 and CDR2: SGHRS, YFSETQ. The CDR3 DNA reads as TGCGCCAGCAACAGGGATTCCGGCAATGAGCAGTTCTTA. Translation gives CASNRDSGNEQFL.

This sequence joins TRBV20-1 and TRBJ1-5, with 12 nucleotides matching TRBD1. With 4 bases clipped from V and 7 bases from J, the junction kept 8 bases outside the gene matches. CDR3 size: 15 residues. From germline, CDR1 is DFQATT and CDR2 SNEGSKA (reference sequence). The CDR3 region has the DNA TGCAGTGCTAAAGGGACAGGGGGCTATGGACAGCCCCAGCATTTT. It yields the protein CSAKGTGGYGQPQHF.

As to this clonotype: Its ends do not fully match the called genes, so a read error is possible. V gene TRBV10-3 combines with J gene TRBJ2-3; 10 bases align to TRBD2. In germline, CDR1 is ENHRY, CDR2 SYGVKD. The CDR3 runs 16 residues. This CDR3 is CAISLTSGARTDTQYF. Here the CDR3 DNA reads TGTGCCATCAGCCTAACTAGCGGGGCTCGCACAGATACACAGTATTTT.